The 23 T cell receptor beta chains below were found in one sample sequenced in a study of beta chain features in type 1 diabetes. What was sequenced were expressed TCRB transcripts, since all of the isolated RNA had been reverse transcribed. Repertoires were generated with immunoSEQ multiplex PCR, while TCRdb's copy carries only in-frame clones and drops some. The sample lists fewer than 900,000 clones; 15% to 20% were seen once. Sequencing input: naive CD4+ T cells from blood. These TCRs come from a woman aged 18-30 years in good health.

This clone has only a few counts. The CDR3 here is CASSSPGGADTQYF. The CDR3 nucleotides are TGTGCCAGCAGCTCCCCCGGGGGCGCAGATACGCAGTATTTT. The chain uses TRBV7-2 and TRBJ2-3, with D perhaps being TRBD1 or TRBD2 (6 bases each). Germline V CDR1 and CDR2: SGHTA, FQGNSA. Trimming cost V 4 bases and J 4 bases, with 12 bases left between them. This CDR3 spans 14 amino acids.

V usage is TRBV6-6 and J usage is TRBJ2-5; TRBD2 agrees at 7 bases. Germline-derived CDR1 and CDR2 are MNHNY and SVGAGI (reference sequence). V was pared by 0 bases and J by 5 bases, with 3 bases of the junction left unmatched. There are 14 residues in the CDR3. The CDR3 loop is CASSYSGGVETQYF. As DNA, the CDR3 is TGTGCCAGCAGTTACTCGGGAGGGGTGGAGACCCAGTACTTC.

The gene calls are TRBV28 and TRBJ2-2; D perhaps matches TRBD1 (6 bases). The CDR3 loop spans 13 amino acids. From germline, CDR1 is MDHEN and CDR2 SYDVKM. Between the trimmed V and J ends, which lost 8 bases and 6 bases, there was a span of 13 bases. CDR3 loop: CASGSGQPGELFF. The CDR3, as DNA: TGTGCCAGCGGGAGCGGACAGCCCGGGGAGCTGTTTTTT.

This clone occurred a few times. The chain combines TRBV4-3 with TRBJ2-7; 7 nucleotides align to TRBD2. V dropped 4 bases and J dropped 5; count of bases not matched to a gene: 11. Germline loops: CDR1 LGHNA, CDR2 YSLEER. This CDR3 contains 15 residues. The CDR3 DNA reads TGCGCCAGCAGCCCGGATCGCGGGAGAACCCACGAGCAGTACTTC. It encodes CASSPDRGRTHEQYF.

There are a few counts of this clone. V usage is TRBV7-2 and J usage is TRBJ2-7; a possible D gene is TRBD1 (6 bases). The CDR3 is 14 amino acids. CDR1 and CDR2 from the germline V gene are SGHTA and FQGNSA. V gave up 1 base and J gave up 2 bases, with 9 bases separating them. This CDR3 reads CASSLEKGAYEQYF. As DNA, the CDR3 is TGTGCCAGCAGCTTAGAAAAGGGGGCCTACGAGCAGTACTTC.

A remark on this clone: At one of its ends the junction is not consistent with the germline gene, which may arise from a read error. This chain joins TRBV28 and TRBJ2-3, with a weak D call TRBD1 (5 bases). CDR3 length equals 14 residues. The germline CDR1 and CDR2 sequences are MDHEN and SYDVKM. In DNA form, the CDR3 reads TGTGCCAGCAGCTACGACAGTTACACAGATGCGCAGTATTTT. It specifies CASSYDSYTDAQYF.

The chain employs TRBV11-2 and TRBJ2-3; TRBD2 matches at 7 bases. Unmatched junction bases numbered 5, after V lost 1 base and J lost 4 bases. The CDR3 is 15 amino acids. CDR1 is SGHAT, CDR2 FQNNGV, per germline. The CDR3 reads CASSLVAGAPDTQYF. CDR3 coding DNA: TGTGCCAGCAGCTTAGTTGCGGGAGCTCCAGATACGCAGTATTTT.

The chain has TRBV2 and TRBJ1-3; no clear D. Per the germline V gene, CDR1 is SNHLY and CDR2 is FYNNEI. The CDR3 has 13 residues. V dropped 2 bases and J dropped 2 bases, with 4 bases sitting between them. The CDR3 bases are TGTGCCAGCAGTGAAAGGGCTGGAAACACCATATATTTT. Translating gives CASSERAGNTIYF.

This sequence joins TRBV7-8 and TRBJ1-3, with D unclear. The germline V and J ends were trimmed by 5 bases and 0 bases, with 14 bases remaining between them. There are 16 residues in the CDR3. Per the germline V gene, CDR1 is SGHVS and CDR2 is FQNEAQ. This chain's CDR3 is CASSTYSSSSGNTIYF. In nucleotides, the CDR3 is TGTGCCAGCAGCACCTACAGTTCCAGCTCTGGAAACACCATATATTTT.

The chain uses TRBV19 and TRBJ1-5; D is perhaps TRBD1 (6 bases). The V end lost 6 bases, the J end lost 0 bases, and 15 bases lay between the germline ends. The CDR3 contains 16 residues. CDR1 is LNHDA, CDR2 SQIVND, per germline (reference sequence). The CDR3 region is CASRRKGHNSNQPQHF. The CDR3 DNA is TGTGCCAGTAGGAGAAAGGGACATAATAGCAATCAGCCCCAGCATTTT.

The J gene is TRBJ1-1, the V gene TRBV7-9; D is possibly TRBD1 (6 bases). This CDR3 has 14 residues. Germline V CDR1 and CDR2: SEHNR, FQNEAQ (reference sequence). The ends were cut back, 5 bases at V and 7 bases at J, with 17 bases in the middle. The CDR3 protein is CASSQEYRVGEAFF. The CDR3 DNA follows: TGTGCCAGCAGCCAAGAGTACAGGGTGGGTGAAGCTTTCTTT.

A few counts support this clone. This chain connects TRBV27 to TRBJ1-1; D gene uncertain. CDR3 length equals 17 residues. Looked up from germline, CDR1 is MNHEY and CDR2 is SMNVEV (reference sequence). V lost 0 bases and J 1 base, leaving 15 bases between the germline ends. The CDR3 here is CASSLSRAVGRNTEAFF. DNA of the CDR3: TGTGCCAGCAGTTTATCGAGGGCGGTCGGAAGGAACACTGAAGCTTTCTTT.

This clone was seen a few times. This chain's CDR3 is CAISTGPYEQYF. Here the CDR3 DNA reads TGTGCCATCAGTACGGGACCGTACGAGCAGTACTTC. The J gene is TRBJ2-7, the V gene TRBV10-3; D possibly matches TRBD1 or TRBD2 (5 bases each). V dropped 5 bases and J dropped 4 bases, with 9 bases sitting between them. Germline V gene sequence: CDR1 ENHRY, CDR2 SYGVKD. CDR3 size: 12 residues.

The V gene is TRBV10-3, the J gene TRBJ2-2; TRBD2 aligns across 8 bases. V lost 11 bases and J lost 3; bases outside the gene matches: 11. This CDR3 has 15 residues. Germline CDR1 ENHRY, CDR2 SYGVKD. The CDR3 protein is CAALSGRGDTGELFF. CDR3 nucleotide sequence: TGTGCCGCCCTTTCCGGGAGGGGAGACACCGGGGAGCTGTTTTTT.

This clone was seen a few times. The chain combines TRBV5-4 with TRBJ2-6; 10 bases line up with TRBD2. The CDR3 runs to 18 residues. V was pared by 2 bases and J by 0 bases, with 5 bases of the junction left unmatched. Germline-derived CDR1 and CDR2 are SGHNT and YYREEE (reference sequence). DNA of the CDR3: TGTGCCAGCAGCTTAGGCCTAGCGGGAGTCTCTGGGGCCAACGTCCTGACTTTC. Residues: CASSLGLAGVSGANVLTF.

The rearrangement joins TRBV2 to TRBJ1-5; no clear D. The germline V gene has CDR1 SNHLY and CDR2 FYNNEI. V was pared by 4 bases and J by 5 bases, with 6 bases between. CDR3 length equals 12 residues. CDR3 nucleotide sequence: TGTGCCAGCAGTGGACGGGATCAGCCCCAGCATTTT. Translated: CASSGRDQPQHF.

The chain carries TRBV5-1 and TRBJ1-1; D is unresolved. The CDR3 contains 14 residues. V dropped 2 bases and J dropped 0 bases, with 8 bases sitting between them. The germline gives CDR1 SGHRS, CDR2 YFSETQ. In DNA form, the CDR3 reads TGCGCCAGCAGCTTCGGGGATTTGAACACTGAAGCTTTCTTT. Translation gives CASSFGDLNTEAFF. The full variable domain, in which reference TRBV5-1 and TRBJ1-1 provide the parts outside the CDR3, is KAGVTQTPRYLIKTRGQQVTLSCSPISGHRSVSWYQQTPGQGLQFLFEYFSETQRNKGNFPGRFSGRQFSNSRSEMNVSTLELGDSALYLCASSFGDLNTEAFFGQGTRLTVV.

This rearrangement joins TRBV28 to TRBJ2-1; D might be TRBD1 (5 bases). Trimming removed 5 bases from V and 4 bases from J, with 9 bases in between. The CDR3 totals 13 residues. The germline CDR1 and CDR2 sequences are MDHEN and SYDVKM. CDR3 region: CASSRTFYNEQFF. The CDR3 DNA is TGTGCCAGCAGTAGGACATTTTACAATGAGCAGTTCTTC.

This clone was seen a handful of times. V and J are TRBV28 and TRBJ2-2; D gene ambiguous. The CDR3 runs to 16 residues. Germline CDR1 and CDR2: MDHEN and SYDVKM. V shed 1 base and J shed 8 bases, with 17 bases lying between them. In DNA form, the CDR3 reads TGTGCCAGCAGTTTATTGGGCCTGGCCCGAAAAGGGGAGCTGTTTTTT. Its protein is CASSLLGLARKGELFF.

The chain has TRBV10-3 and TRBJ2-5; 8 bases line up with TRBD1. V was clipped by 6 bases and J by 2 bases; unmatched bases: 5. Germline V gene sequence: CDR1 ENHRY, CDR2 SYGVKD. This CDR3 contains 14 residues. As DNA, the CDR3 is TGTGCCATCAGCACCGACAGGGGACAAGAGACCCAGTACTTC. Its translation: CAISTDRGQETQYF.

This clone was detected only a few times. The chain combines TRBV7-9 with TRBJ2-1; D ambiguous. Germline values: CDR1 SEHNR, CDR2 FQNEAQ (reference sequence). This CDR3 is built from 13 residues. Trimming removed 1 base from V and 9 bases from J, with 10 bases in between. CDR3 in amino acids: CASSLGTVPEQFF. The CDR3 DNA reads as TGTGCCAGCAGCTTAGGTACGGTTCCTGAGCAGTTCTTC.

The J gene is TRBJ1-1, the V gene TRBV7-2; the match to TRBD1 covers 8 bases. Germline values: CDR1 SGHTA, CDR2 FQGNSA. The J segment lost 5 bases and the V segment lost 5 bases, leaving 7 bases of the junction unmatched. The CDR3 runs 14 residues. Here the CDR3 reads CASSPQGVETEAFF. CDR3 nucleotide sequence: TGTGCCAGCAGCCCACAGGGGGTAGAGACTGAAGCTTTCTTT.

The chain is built from TRBV7-8 and TRBJ2-7, with D unclear. The CDR3 loop spans 14 amino acids. The ends were cut back, 1 base at V and 1 base at J, with 8 bases in the middle. Germline loops: CDR1 SGHVS, CDR2 FQNEAQ. CDR3 nucleotide sequence: TGTGCCAGCAGCTTAGGATCCACGTCCTACGAGCAGTACTTC. It is translated as CASSLGSTSYEQYF.